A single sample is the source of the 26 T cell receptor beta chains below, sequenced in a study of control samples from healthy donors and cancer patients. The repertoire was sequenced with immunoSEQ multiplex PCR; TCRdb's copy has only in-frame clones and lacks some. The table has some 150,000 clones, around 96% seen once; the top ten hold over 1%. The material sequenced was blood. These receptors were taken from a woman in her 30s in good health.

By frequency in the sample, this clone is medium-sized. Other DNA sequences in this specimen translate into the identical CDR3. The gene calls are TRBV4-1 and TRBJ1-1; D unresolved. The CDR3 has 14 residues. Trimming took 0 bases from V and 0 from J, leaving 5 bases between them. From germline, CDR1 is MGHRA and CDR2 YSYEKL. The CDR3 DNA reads TGCGCCAGCAGCCAAGAGTCCCTGAACACTGAAGCTTTCTTT. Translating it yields CASSQESLNTEAFF.

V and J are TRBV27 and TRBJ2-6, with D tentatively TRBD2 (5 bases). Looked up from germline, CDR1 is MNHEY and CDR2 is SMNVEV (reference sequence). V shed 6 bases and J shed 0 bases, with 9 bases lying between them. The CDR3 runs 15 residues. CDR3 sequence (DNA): TGTGCCAGCAGGTCACTAGGCTCTGGGGCCAACGTCCTGACTTTC. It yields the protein CASRSLGSGANVLTF. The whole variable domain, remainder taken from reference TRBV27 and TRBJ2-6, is EAQVTQNPRYLITVTGKKLTVTCSQNMNHEYMSWYRQDPGLGLRQIYYSMNVEVTDKGDVPEGYKVSRKEKRNFPLILESPSPNQTSLYFCASRSLGSGANVLTFGAGSRLTVL.

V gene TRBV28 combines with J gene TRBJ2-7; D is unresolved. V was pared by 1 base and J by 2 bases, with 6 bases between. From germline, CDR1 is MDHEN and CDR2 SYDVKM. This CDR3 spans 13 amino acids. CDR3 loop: CASSLSLAYEQYF. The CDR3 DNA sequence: TGTGCCAGCAGTTTATCTCTTGCCTACGAGCAGTACTTC.

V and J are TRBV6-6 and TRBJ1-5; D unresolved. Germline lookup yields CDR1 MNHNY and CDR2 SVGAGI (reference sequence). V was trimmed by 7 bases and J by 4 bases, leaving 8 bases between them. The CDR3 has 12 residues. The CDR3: CASNLSNQPQHF. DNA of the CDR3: TGTGCCAGCAATTTGAGTAATCAGCCCCAGCATTTT.

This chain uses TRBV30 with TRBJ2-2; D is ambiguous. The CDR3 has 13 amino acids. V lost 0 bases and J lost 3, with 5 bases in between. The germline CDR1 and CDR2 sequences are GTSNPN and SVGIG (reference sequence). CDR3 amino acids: CAWSVLDTGELFF. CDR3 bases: TGTGCCTGGAGTGTTCTTGACACCGGGGAGCTGTTTTTT.

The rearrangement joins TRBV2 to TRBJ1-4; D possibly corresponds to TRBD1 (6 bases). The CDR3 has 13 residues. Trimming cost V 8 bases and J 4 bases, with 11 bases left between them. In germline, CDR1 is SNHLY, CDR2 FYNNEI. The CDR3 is CASLDSFNEKLFF. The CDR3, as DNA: TGTGCCAGCCTGGACAGCTTTAATGAAAAACTGTTTTTT. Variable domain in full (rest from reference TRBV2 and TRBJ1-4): EPEVTQTPSHQVTQMGQEVILRCVPISNHLYFYWYRQILGQKVEFLVSFYNNEISEKSEIFDDQFSVERPDGSNFTLKIRSTKLEDSAMYFCASLDSFNEKLFFGSGTQLSVL.

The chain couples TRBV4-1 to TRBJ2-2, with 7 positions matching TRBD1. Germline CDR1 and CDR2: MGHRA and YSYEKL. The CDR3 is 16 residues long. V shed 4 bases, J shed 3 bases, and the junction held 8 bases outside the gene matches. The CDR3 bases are TGCGCCAGCAGCCTAGGGACAGTTCTCTACACCGGGGAGCTGTTTTTT. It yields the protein CASSLGTVLYTGELFF.

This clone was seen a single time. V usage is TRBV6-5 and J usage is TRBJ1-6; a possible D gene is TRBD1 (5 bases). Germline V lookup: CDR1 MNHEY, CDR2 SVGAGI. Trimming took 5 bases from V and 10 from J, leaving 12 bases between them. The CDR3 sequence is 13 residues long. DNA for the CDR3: TGTGCCAGCAGTAGGGGACGAGAATCACCCCTCCACTTT. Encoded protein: CASSRGRESPLHF.

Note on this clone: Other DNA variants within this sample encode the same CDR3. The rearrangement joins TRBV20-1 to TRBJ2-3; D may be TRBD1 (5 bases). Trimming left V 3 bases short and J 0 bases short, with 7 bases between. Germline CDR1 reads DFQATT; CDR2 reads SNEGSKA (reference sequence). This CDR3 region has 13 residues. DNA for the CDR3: TGCAGTGCTAGTAGGGGTAGCACAGATACGCAGTATTTT. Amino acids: CSASRGSTDTQYF.

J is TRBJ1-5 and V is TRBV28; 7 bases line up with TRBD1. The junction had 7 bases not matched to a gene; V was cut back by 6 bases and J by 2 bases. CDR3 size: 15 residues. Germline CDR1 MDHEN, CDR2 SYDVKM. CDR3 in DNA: TGTGCCAGCAGCACCGGACAGGCCCGCAATCAGCCCCAGCATTTT. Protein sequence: CASSTGQARNQPQHF.

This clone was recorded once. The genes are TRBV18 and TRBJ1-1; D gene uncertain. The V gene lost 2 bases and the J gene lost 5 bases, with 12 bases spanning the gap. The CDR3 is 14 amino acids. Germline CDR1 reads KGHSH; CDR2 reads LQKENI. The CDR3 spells CASSPLVEATEAFF. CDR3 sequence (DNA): TGTGCCAGCTCACCATTAGTGGAGGCGACTGAAGCTTTCTTT.

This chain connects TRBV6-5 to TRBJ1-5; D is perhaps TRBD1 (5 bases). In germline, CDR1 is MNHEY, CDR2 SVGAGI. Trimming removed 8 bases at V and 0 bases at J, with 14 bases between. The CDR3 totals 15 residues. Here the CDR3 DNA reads TGTGCCAGCCACAGGTTCTTGCTTAGCAATCAGCCCCAGCATTTT. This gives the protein CASHRFLLSNQPQHF.

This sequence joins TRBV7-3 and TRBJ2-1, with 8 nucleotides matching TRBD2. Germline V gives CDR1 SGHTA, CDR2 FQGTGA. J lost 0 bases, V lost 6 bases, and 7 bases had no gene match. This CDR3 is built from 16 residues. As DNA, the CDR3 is TGTGCCAGCAGGGACCACCGGGAGGGCTCCTACAATGAGCAGTTCTTC. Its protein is CASRDHREGSYNEQFF.

The CDR3 region is CASSLGTDGYTF. CDR3 DNA: TGCGCCAGCAGCTTGGGGACAGATGGCTACACCTTC. The rearrangement links TRBV5-1 to TRBJ1-2; D might be TRBD1 (6 bases). V was clipped by 0 bases and J by 6 bases, with 6 bases between them. The CDR3 extends over 12 amino acids. Germline V gene sequence: CDR1 SGHRS, CDR2 YFSETQ.

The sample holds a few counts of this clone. The DNA of the CDR3 is TGTGCCAGCAATCGACTAGCCGACTACGAGCAGTACTTC. It yields the protein CASNRLADYEQYF. The chain uses TRBV2 and TRBJ2-7, with TRBD2 matching over 7 bases. The CDR3 covers 13 residues. J was trimmed by 3 bases and V by 7 bases; bases with no gene match: 6. Germline V gene data show CDR1 as SNHLY and CDR2 as FYNNEI. Full variable domain (outside the CDR3, taken from reference TRBV2 and TRBJ2-7): EPEVTQTPSHQVTQMGQEVILRCVPISNHLYFYWYRQILGQKVEFLVSFYNNEISEKSEIFDDQFSVERPDGSNFTLKIRSTKLEDSAMYFCASNRLADYEQYFGPGTRLTVT.

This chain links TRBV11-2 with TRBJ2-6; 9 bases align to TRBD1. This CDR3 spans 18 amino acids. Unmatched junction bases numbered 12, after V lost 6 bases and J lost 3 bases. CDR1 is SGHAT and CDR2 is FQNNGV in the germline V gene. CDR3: CASSHLPGQGSGANVLTF. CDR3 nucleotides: TGTGCCAGCAGTCACCTCCCGGGACAGGGTAGTGGGGCCAACGTCCTGACTTTC.

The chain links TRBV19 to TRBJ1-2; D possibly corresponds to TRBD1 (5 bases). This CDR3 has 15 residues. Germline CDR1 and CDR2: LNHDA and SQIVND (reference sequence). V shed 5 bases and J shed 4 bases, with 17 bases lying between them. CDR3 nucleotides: TGTGCCAGTAGTTCTCAACACGACAGTCGCTATGGCTACACCTTC. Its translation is CASSSQHDSRYGYTF.

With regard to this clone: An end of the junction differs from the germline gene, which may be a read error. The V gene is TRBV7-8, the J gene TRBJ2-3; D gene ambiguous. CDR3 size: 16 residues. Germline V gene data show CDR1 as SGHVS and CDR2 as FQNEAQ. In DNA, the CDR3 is TGTGCCAGCAGTTTAGAGGTTGCCAGGAGCACAGATACGCAGTATTTT. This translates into CASSLEVARSTDTQYF. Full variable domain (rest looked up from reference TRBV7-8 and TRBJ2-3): GAGVSQSPRYKVAKRGQDVALRCDPISGHVSLFWYQQALGQGPEFLTYFQNEAQLDKSGLPSDRFFAERPEGSVSTLKIQRTQQEDSAVYLCASSLEVARSTDTQYFGPGTRLTVL.

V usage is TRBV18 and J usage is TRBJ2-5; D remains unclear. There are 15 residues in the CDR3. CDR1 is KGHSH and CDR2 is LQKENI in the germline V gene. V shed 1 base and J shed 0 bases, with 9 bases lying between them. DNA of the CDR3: TGTGCCAGCTCACCACTCGGCGTAAACCAAGAGACCCAGTACTTC. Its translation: CASSPLGVNQETQYF.

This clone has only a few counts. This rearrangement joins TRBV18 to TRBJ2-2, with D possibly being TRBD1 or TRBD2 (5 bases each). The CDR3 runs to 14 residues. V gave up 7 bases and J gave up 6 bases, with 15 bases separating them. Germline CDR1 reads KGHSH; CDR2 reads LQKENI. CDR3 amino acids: CASFRDRGPGELFF. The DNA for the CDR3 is TGTGCCAGCTTCCGGGACCGCGGCCCCGGGGAGCTGTTTTTT.

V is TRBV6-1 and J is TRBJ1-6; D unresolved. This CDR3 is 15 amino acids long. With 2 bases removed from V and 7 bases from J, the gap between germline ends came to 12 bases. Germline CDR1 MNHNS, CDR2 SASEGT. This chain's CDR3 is CASSELGMRNSPLHF. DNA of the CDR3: TGTGCCAGCAGTGAACTAGGGATGAGGAATTCACCCCTCCACTTT.

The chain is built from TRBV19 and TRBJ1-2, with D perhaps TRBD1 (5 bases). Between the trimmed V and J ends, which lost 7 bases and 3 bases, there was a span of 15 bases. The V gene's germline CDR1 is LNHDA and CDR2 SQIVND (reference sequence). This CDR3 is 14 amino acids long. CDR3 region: CASKRRKQDYGYTF. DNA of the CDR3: TGTGCCAGTAAGCGGAGGAAACAGGACTATGGCTACACCTTC.

In DNA, the CDR3 is TGTGCCTGGCGAGCCGGAGGGGATGGCAATCAGCCCCAGCATTTT. Encoded protein: CAWRAGGDGNQPQHF. The chain is built from TRBV30 and TRBJ1-5; TRBD1 is a possible D gene (5 bases). Germline assignment: CDR1 GTSNPN and CDR2 SVGIG (reference sequence). Trimming left V 5 bases short and J 2 bases short, with 16 bases between. The CDR3 consists of 15 residues.

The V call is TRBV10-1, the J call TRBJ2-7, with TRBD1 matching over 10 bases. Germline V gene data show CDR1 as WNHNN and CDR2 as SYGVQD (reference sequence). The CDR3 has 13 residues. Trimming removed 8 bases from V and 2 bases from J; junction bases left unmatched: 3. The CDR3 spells CASSGTGAYEQYF. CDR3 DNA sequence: TGCGCCAGCTCCGGGACAGGGGCCTACGAGCAGTACTTC.

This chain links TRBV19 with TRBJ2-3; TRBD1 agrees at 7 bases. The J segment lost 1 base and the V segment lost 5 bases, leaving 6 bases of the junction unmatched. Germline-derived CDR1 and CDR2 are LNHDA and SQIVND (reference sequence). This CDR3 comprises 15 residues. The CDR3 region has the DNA TGTGCCAGTAGTCTTGGACAGGAACGCACAGATACGCAGTATTTT. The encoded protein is CASSLGQERTDTQYF.

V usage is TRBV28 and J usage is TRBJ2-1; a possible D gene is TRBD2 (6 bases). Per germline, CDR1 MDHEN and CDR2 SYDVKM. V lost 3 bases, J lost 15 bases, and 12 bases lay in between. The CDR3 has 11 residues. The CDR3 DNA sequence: TGTGCCAGCAGTTTCTACGGGAGCCCGTTCTTC. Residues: CASSFYGSPFF.